This T cell receptor beta chain is drawn from a study of blood T cell repertoires in COVID-19. On the study more broadly: Samples came from the United States, Italy and Spain, spanning acute and convalescent COVID-19. PBMCs, B-cell-depleted T cells, or T cells provided the cDNA or gDNA that made up the material.

The table came from immunoSEQ multiplex PCR; TCRdb's copy has only in-frame clones and leaves some out. The sample lists more than 200,000 clones, approximately 88% occurring once. Followed longitudinally, the Seattle patients had been enrolled during active infection. This CDR3 has 14 amino acids. Germline values: CDR1 KGHSH, CDR2 LQKENI. The V end lost 8 bases, the J end lost 4 bases, and 17 bases lay between the germline ends. The sample taken for sequencing was peripheral blood. This sequence was found in a woman younger than 45 with COVID-19, enrolled during active disease. The V and J genes are TRBV18 and TRBJ1-2; D uncertain. The CDR3 DNA sequence: TGTGCCAGCCCGGATTCCGACAAAAGCTATGGCTACACCTTC. As protein: CASPDSDKSYGYTF.